What follows are 23 T cell receptor beta chains derived from one specimen sequenced in a study of monozygotic twins with inflammatory bowel disease (dated by TCRdb to 2018 to 2020). Library preparation was by 5' RACE. The instrument given in TCRdb is Illumina HiSeq 2500. TCRdb reprocessed the reads into one record per CDR3 protein sequence, lacking DNA. Per the sample table, the count is approximately 390,000 distinct CDR3 sequences. Approximately 2.3% of the sample lies in the top ten. The sample consisted of blood. These receptors originate from a human donor with ulcerative colitis or Crohn's disease, or a healthy co-twin of an affected twin (not recorded which).

The chain joins TRBV20-1 to TRBJ2-6; the TCRdb D gene call, TRBD1, has no DNA to confirm it. The CDR3 contains 18 residues. Germline V gives CDR1 DFQATT, CDR2 SNEGSKA (reference sequence). This CDR3 reads CSARDLGQGQTGANVLTF.

The chain has TRBV5-1 and TRBJ2-7; the D call from TCRdb, TRBD2, cannot be confirmed without DNA. CDR1 is SGHRS and CDR2 is YFSETQ in the germline V gene. The CDR3 runs 13 residues. The CDR3 sequence is CASSRNTGGEQYF.

V gene TRBV27 combines with J gene TRBJ2-1; as DNA is missing, the TRBD2 call by TCRdb cannot be tested. The CDR3 totals 15 residues. The germline gives CDR1 MNHEY, CDR2 SMNVEV (reference sequence). This chain's CDR3 is CASGGTSGRWGEQFF.

The J gene is TRBJ2-7, the V gene TRBV7-9; TCRdb lists TRBD2, though no DNA is available to test this call. The germline gives CDR1 SEHNR, CDR2 FQNEAQ (reference sequence). The CDR3 runs to 15 residues. CDR3 region: CASSLGGTLRGEQYF.

The gene calls are TRBV14 and TRBJ2-1; the TCRdb D gene call, TRBD1, has no DNA to confirm it. Germline V gives CDR1 SGHDN, CDR2 FVKESK. The CDR3 is 15 residues long. CDR3 in amino acids: CASRLIDRVDNEQFF.

V and J are TRBV6-1 and TRBJ2-1; TCRdb proposes TRBD1, but this gene call is untestable without DNA. CDR1 is MNHNS, CDR2 SASEGT, per germline. The CDR3 runs 15 residues. CDR3 sequence reads: CASILGQGGYNEQFF.

The chain has TRBV29-1 and TRBJ2-7; the D call from TCRdb, TRBD1, cannot be confirmed without DNA. Germline V gene sequence: CDR1 SQVTM, CDR2 ANQGSEA. The CDR3 is made up of 15 amino acids. Here the CDR3 reads CSVEDSGTGHYEQYF.

V usage is TRBV5-1 and J usage is TRBJ2-7; checking the TCRdb D call of TRBD2 is not possible without DNA. There are 16 residues in the CDR3. The germline CDR1 and CDR2 sequences are SGHRS and YFSETQ. The CDR3 sequence is CASSLEARTFSYEQYF. The entire variable domain, with the rest obtained from reference TRBV5-1 and TRBJ2-7, is as follows: KAGVTQTPRYLIKTRGQQVTLSCSPISGHRSVSWYQQTPGQGLQFLFEYFSETQRNKGNFPGRFSGRQFSNSRSEMNVSTLELGDSALYLCASSLEARTFSYEQYFGPGTRLTVT.

This chain uses TRBV5-1 with TRBJ2-7; TCRdb designates TRBD1, a call that cannot be tested without DNA. The length of the CDR3 is 13 residues. Germline CDR1 reads SGHRS; CDR2 reads YFSETQ. The chain's CDR3 is CASSFRTAYEQYF. Combining the CDR3 with reference TRBV5-1 and TRBJ2-7 gives the whole variable domain KAGVTQTPRYLIKTRGQQVTLSCSPISGHRSVSWYQQTPGQGLQFLFEYFSETQRNKGNFPGRFSGRQFSNSRSEMNVSTLELGDSALYLCASSFRTAYEQYFGPGTRLTVT.

V gene TRBV10-3 combines with J gene TRBJ1-2; TCRdb names TRBD1, which stays unverified in the absence of DNA. Germline V gene sequence: CDR1 ENHRY, CDR2 SYGVKD. This CDR3 comprises 14 residues. The CDR3 is CAISESWDSYGYTF.

The chain uses TRBV5-1 and TRBJ2-7; as DNA is missing, the TRBD2 call by TCRdb cannot be tested. The CDR3 runs to 16 residues. Germline V lookup: CDR1 SGHRS, CDR2 YFSETQ. The CDR3 spells CASRTSGRNSFYEQYF.

CDR3: CASSLDSLGGNEKLFF. The chain employs TRBV5-6 and TRBJ1-4. The CDR3 length is 16 residues. The germline CDR1 and CDR2 sequences are SGHDT and YYEEEE.

J is TRBJ2-5 and V is TRBV4-3; TCRdb returns TRBD2, unconfirmable since there is no DNA. Germline V gene data show CDR1 as LGHNA and CDR2 as YSLEER. This CDR3 contains 17 residues. The CDR3 spells CASSQDWDGTGQETQYF.

This chain connects TRBV20-1 to TRBJ2-1; TCRdb returns TRBD2, unconfirmable since there is no DNA. This CDR3 has 14 residues. CDR1 and CDR2 (germline): DFQATT, SNEGSKA (reference sequence). CDR3 amino acids: CSARSTSGVNEQFF.

The gene calls are TRBV4-3 and TRBJ1-3; the TCRdb call, TRBD1, lacks DNA for checking. The CDR3 is made up of 16 amino acids. Germline CDR1 is LGHNA and CDR2 is YSLEER. The CDR3 protein is CASSPTAGGNGNTIYF.

The gene calls are TRBV19 and TRBJ2-3; lacking DNA, the TRBD2 call made by TCRdb goes unchecked. CDR1 LNHDA and CDR2 SQIVND come from the germline V gene (reference sequence). This CDR3 spans 13 amino acids. The CDR3 sequence: CASSRRGTDTQYF.

The chain is built from TRBV5-1 and TRBJ1-5. Germline values: CDR1 SGHRS, CDR2 YFSETQ. The CDR3 is 15 residues long. The chain's CDR3 is CASSLGHGGGQPQHF.

The CDR3 loop reads CASSTGGGLAGTYKQYF. The chain carries TRBV28 and TRBJ2-7; lacking DNA, the TRBD2 call made by TCRdb goes unchecked. Germline CDR1 is MDHEN and CDR2 is SYDVKM. This CDR3 comprises 17 residues.

This chain uses TRBV29-1 with TRBJ2-7; checking the TCRdb D call of TRBD1 is not possible without DNA. The CDR3 runs 11 residues. CDR1 and CDR2 from the germline V gene are SQVTM and ANQGSEA. The CDR3 sequence: CSAGGTYEQYF.

The rearrangement uses TRBV12-3 or TRBV12-4 and TRBJ1-5; TCRdb designates TRBD1, a call that cannot be tested without DNA. CDR3 size: 14 residues. The CDR3 protein is CASSFQGASQPQHF.

The chain couples TRBV24-1 to TRBJ2-1. Germline CDR1 reads KGHDR; CDR2 reads SFDVKD. The length of the CDR3 is 14 residues. The CDR3 spells CATSDGASGIEQFF.

CDR3 sequence reads: CASSYSTAVTEAFF. The V and J genes are TRBV6-2 or TRBV6-3 and TRBJ1-1. The CDR3 is 14 residues long. Germline CDR1 MNHEY, CDR2 SVGEGT.

The chain joins TRBV12-3 or TRBV12-4 to TRBJ1-5; TCRdb designates TRBD1, a call that cannot be tested without DNA. The CDR3 runs to 15 residues. CDR3 in amino acids: CASSIQTGPGQPQHF.